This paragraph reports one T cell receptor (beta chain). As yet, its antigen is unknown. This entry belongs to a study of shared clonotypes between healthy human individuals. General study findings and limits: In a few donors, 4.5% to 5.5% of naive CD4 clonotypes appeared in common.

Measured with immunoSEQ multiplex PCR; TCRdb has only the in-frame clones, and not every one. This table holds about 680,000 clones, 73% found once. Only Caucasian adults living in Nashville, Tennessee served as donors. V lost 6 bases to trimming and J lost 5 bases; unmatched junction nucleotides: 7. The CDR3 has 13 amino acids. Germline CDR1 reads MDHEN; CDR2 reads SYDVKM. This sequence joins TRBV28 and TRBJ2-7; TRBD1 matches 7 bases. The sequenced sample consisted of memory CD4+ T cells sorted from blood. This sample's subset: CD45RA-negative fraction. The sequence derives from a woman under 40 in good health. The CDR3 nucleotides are TGTGCCAGCAGGGAAAACAGGGGCCACGAGCAGTACTTC. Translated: CASRENRGHEQYF.